This is a list of T cell receptor beta chains from one sample in a study of cytomegalovirus exposure and HLA in healthy donors. TCRdb keeps only in-frame clones here, not all; method: immunoSEQ multiplex PCR. The sample yields some 200,000 clones, 82% seen once. Material for sequencing was PBMCs. Every receptor here comes from a woman in her late teens or twenties in good health and CMV-seronegative. Both conserved end residues are part of each CDR3. A D gene is named only where the DNA matches it firmly. Clone size is stated in some rows and not others, as once, few, many or a class when expanded.

size,J,D,V,CDR3,DNA
-,TRBJ2-3,-,TRBV5-6,CASSFGVGAHTDTQYF,TGTGCCAGCAGCTTTGGAGTGGGAGCCCACACAGATACGCAGTATTTT
-,TRBJ2-3,TRBD1,TRBV5-1,CASSWGQAADTQYF,TGCGCCAGCAGCTGGGGACAGGCCGCAGATACGCAGTATTTT
few,TRBJ2-3,TRBD1,TRBV5-1,CASSSIGTGTYTDTQYF,TGCGCCAGCAGCTCGATAGGGACAGGGACCTACACAGATACGCAGTATTTT
-,TRBJ1-2,-,TRBV28,CASSPADRPVGYTF,TGTGCCAGCAGTCCCGCCGACAGGCCAGTTGGCTACACCTTC
-,TRBJ2-1,TRBD2,TRBV7-9,CARVGGNNEQFF,TGTGCCCGCGTCGGGGGGAACAATGAGCAGTTCTTC
-,TRBJ1-1,-,TRBV9,CASSVDGLSTEAFF,TGTGCCAGCAGCGTAGATGGGCTGAGCACTGAAGCTTTCTTT
-,TRBJ1-1,-,TRBV25-1,CASSAGTEAFF,TGTGCCAGCAGTGCAGGGACTGAAGCTTTCTTT
-,TRBJ2-5,TRBD1,TRBV23-1,CASSQNPGQGLLETQYF,TGCGCCAGCAGTCAAAACCCGGGACAGGGACTATTAGAGACCCAGTACTTC
few,TRBJ2-7,TRBD1,TRBV4-1,CATSGDRDEQYF,TGCGCCACCTCGGGGGACAGGGACGAGCAGTACTTC
-,TRBJ2-7,TRBD2,TRBV27,CASSLAGVAYEQYF,TGTGCCAGCAGTTTAGCGGGAGTGGCCTACGAGCAGTACTTC
-,TRBJ2-7,-,TRBV19,CASSGQNYEQYF,TGTGCCAGTAGTGGACAGAACTACGAGCAGTACTTC
-,TRBJ1-5,-,TRBV19,CASSTTAYQPQHF,TGTGCCAGTAGTACGACAGCCTATCAGCCCCAGCATTTT
-,TRBJ2-7,TRBD1,TRBV25-1,CASSVPGQGRYEQYF,TGTGCCAGCAGTGTCCCGGGACAGGGGCGGTACGAGCAGTACTTC
-,TRBJ2-7,TRBD1,TRBV6-1,CASSEELQGAYEQYF,TGTGCCAGCAGTGAAGAATTACAGGGGGCCTACGAGCAGTACTTC
-,TRBJ2-7,TRBD2,TRBV19,CASTQRAGGDSYEQYF,TGTGCCAGTACACAACGAGCGGGAGGTGATTCCTACGAGCAGTACTTC
once,TRBJ2-7,-,TRBV6-1,CASSEGGQYTYEQYF,TGTGCCAGCAGTGAAGGTGGGCAGTATACATACGAGCAGTACTTC
-,TRBJ2-3,TRBD1,TRBV5-1,CASSLGGRETDTQYF,TGCGCCAGCAGCTTAGGGGGCAGGGAAACAGATACGCAGTATTTT
-,TRBJ1-2,-,TRBV28,CATLRPRTRTRGYTF,TGTGCCACCCTCCGCCCCCGGACACGGACGCGGGGCTACACCTTC
-,TRBJ1-2,TRBD1,TRBV5-1,CASNTGGNGYTF,TGCGCCAGCAATACAGGGGGTAACGGCTACACCTTC
few,TRBJ1-2,-,TRBV6-5,CASSAGQSYYGYTF,TGTGCCAGCAGTGCTGGACAGTCATACTATGGCTACACCTTC
-,TRBJ1-3,-,TRBV6-5,CASLRLSSGNTIYF,TGTGCCAGCCTGCGCCTATCCTCTGGAAACACCATATATTTT
-,TRBJ2-1,TRBD2,TRBV6-6,CASSSGAYNEQFF,TGTGCCAGCAGTAGCGGGGCCTACAATGAGCAGTTCTTC
-,TRBJ2-7,-,TRBV6-5,CASSYSKLDSYEQYF,TGTGCCAGCAGTTACTCGAAACTCGACTCCTACGAGCAGTACTTC
-,TRBJ1-2,-,TRBV2,CASSEAGGYGYTF,TGTGCCAGCAGTGAGGCAGGAGGCTATGGCTACACCTTC
-,TRBJ2-1,TRBD1,TRBV19,CASSIQGTGFRGSYNEQFF,TGTGCCAGTAGTATCCAAGGGACAGGGTTTCGGGGCTCCTACAATGAGCAGTTCTTC
-,TRBJ1-4,TRBD1,TRBV7-9,CASSNHGRTGAATNEKLFF,TGTGCCAGCAGCAATCATGGTCGGACAGGGGCCGCAACTAATGAAAAACTGTTTTTT
once,TRBJ1-2,-,TRBV7-9,CSSSLVRSGYTF,TGTTCCAGCAGCTTAGTTCGGAGCGGCTACACCTTC
-,TRBJ2-7,TRBD2,TRBV11-2,CASSVTTGTSAYEQYF,TGTGCCAGCAGCGTAACCACCGGGACTAGCGCCTACGAGCAGTACTTC
-,TRBJ2-7,-,TRBV27,CASSLGGNLGPQYF,TGTGCCAGCAGTTTAGGTGGTAACCTGGGCCCGCAGTACTTC
-,TRBJ1-2,TRBD1,TRBV6-5,CASSSARGGAMVGYTF,TGTGCCAGCAGTTCCGCACGAGGGGGCGCGATGGTTGGCTACACCTTC
few,TRBJ2-5,TRBD2,TRBV5-1,CASSLLPGTSGRETQYF,TGCGCCAGCAGCTTGCTCCCCGGGACTAGCGGTCGAGAGACCCAGTACTTC
once,TRBJ1-1,TRBD1,TRBV29-1,CSAQTGKGNTEAFF,TGCAGCGCCCAGACAGGGAAGGGGAACACTGAAGCTTTCTTT